This T cell receptor beta chain was recovered during a study of early T cells in non-severe SARS-CoV-2 infection. This clonotype has a count of ten or more. One entry per CDR3 protein, called by TCRdb with MiXCR from the 5' RACE reads. The data show fewer than 85,000 distinct CDR3 sequences, around 15% seen once. The CDR3 consists of 15 residues. The germline V gene encodes CDR1 LNHDA and CDR2 SQIVND (reference sequence). The ends were cut back, 6 bases at V and 0 bases at J, with 12 bases in the middle. Source material: whole blood. The V gene is TRBV19, the J gene TRBJ1-5; D not resolved. The TCR was taken from an adult who was a healthcare worker with PCR-confirmed SARS-CoV-2 infection or an uninfected control (not recorded which). CDR3 in amino acids: CASSTMGNSNQPQHF. CDR3 DNA sequence: TGTGCCAGTAGCACCATGGGAAATAGCAATCAGCCCCAGCATTTT.